These 10 T cell receptor beta chains were all obtained from the same sample, sequenced in a study of blood T cell repertoires in COVID-19. Using immunoSEQ multiplex PCR, the repertoire was profiled, and TCRdb retains in-frame clones only, with some absent. The table includes 250,000 or so clones, about 85% detected once. Sequencing input: PBMCs or T cells enriched from blood (not recorded which). The receptors were gathered from a woman aged 45-65 years who had been exposed to COVID-19.

DNA of the CDR3: TGTGCCACCAGGAACGGCGGGGAGCTGTTTTTT. It specifies CATRNGGELFF. The chain uses TRBV24-1 and TRBJ2-2; no firm D call. This CDR3 has 11 amino acids. V lost 7 bases and J lost 7, with 6 bases in between. Germline CDR1 is KGHDR and CDR2 is SFDVKD.

This chain joins TRBV13 and TRBJ1-2, with a tentative D call TRBD1 (5 bases). V was trimmed by 5 bases and J by 3 bases, leaving 13 bases between them. Per the germline V gene, CDR1 is PRHDT and CDR2 is FYEKMQ (reference sequence). CDR3 length: 14 residues. This CDR3 reads CASSPLTAHYGYTF. The CDR3 DNA reads TGTGCCAGCAGCCCTTTGACAGCACACTATGGCTACACCTTC.

The genes are TRBV24-1 and TRBJ2-1, with 8 bases that match TRBD1. This CDR3 region has 12 residues. The junction had 2 bases not matched to a gene; V was cut back by 5 bases and J by 9 bases. Germline V gene lookup returns CDR1 KGHDR and CDR2 SFDVKD. In nucleotides, the CDR3 is TGTGCCACCAGTGCTACAGGGGGTGAGCAGTTCTTC. Encoded protein: CATSATGGEQFF.

This chain joins TRBV7-2 and TRBJ1-2; 9 nucleotides agree with TRBD1. The CDR3 sequence is 15 residues long. V dropped 1 base and J dropped 4; count of bases not matched to a gene: 4. Per the germline V gene, CDR1 is SGHTA and CDR2 is FQGNSA. This CDR3 is CASSLGDRVSYGYTF. The CDR3, as DNA: TGTGCCAGCAGCTTAGGGGACAGGGTGAGCTATGGCTACACCTTC.

The CDR3 nucleotides read TGTGCCAGCAGTCCCAGGACTAGCGGGGCCAATGAGCAGTTCTTC. It yields the protein CASSPRTSGANEQFF. The chain joins TRBV2 to TRBJ2-1; 12 bases are shared with TRBD2. The CDR3 totals 15 residues. Trimming at V came to 5 bases and at J to 6 bases, leaving 5 bases not matched to a gene. Germline CDR1 reads SNHLY; CDR2 reads FYNNEI.

The sample holds many counts of this clone. This chain uses TRBV4-3 with TRBJ1-6; D is ambiguous. V lost 1 base and J 8 bases, leaving 21 bases between the germline ends. Germline CDR1 is LGHNA and CDR2 is YSLEER. CDR3 size: 18 residues. The CDR3 nucleotides read TGCGCCAGCAGCCAAGGCCGGACGAACACCGCGGGTTATTCACCCCTCCACTTT. Encoded protein: CASSQGRTNTAGYSPLHF.

This clone was found many times. The rearrangement links TRBV2 to TRBJ2-3; unclear D gene. The CDR3 is 17 amino acids. Trimming took 5 bases from V and 0 from J, leaving 18 bases between them. CDR1 is SNHLY and CDR2 is FYNNEI in the germline V gene. Here the CDR3 DNA reads TGTGCCAGCAGTTTAGTTCAACCAGCGACTAGCACAGATACGCAGTATTTT. Translating gives CASSLVQPATSTDTQYF.

Concerning this clone: Other DNA sequences in the same sample also yield this CDR3. V is TRBV12-3 or TRBV12-4 and J is TRBJ1-2; 8 bases align to TRBD1. With V trimmed by 6 bases and J by 4 bases, 4 bases remained unmatched. CDR3 length: 13 amino acids. The CDR3 DNA follows: TGTGCCAGCAGCCTTGACAGGGGCTATGGCTACACCTTC. Translated, it gives CASSLDRGYGYTF.

The V and J genes are TRBV12-5 and TRBJ2-3; possibly TRBD1 for D (6 bases). V was trimmed by 5 bases and J by 0 bases, leaving 24 bases between them. The CDR3 is 19 residues long. CDR1 is LGHNT and CDR2 is FRNRAP in the germline V gene. CDR3 DNA: TGTGCTAGTGGTCCGTCGGACAGTAGATTAGGGCCTAGCACAGATACGCAGTATTTT. As protein: CASGPSDSRLGPSTDTQYF.

CDR3 residues: CASSPYTGELFF. CDR3 in DNA: TGTGCCAGCTCACCCTACACCGGGGAGCTGTTTTTT. This chain uses TRBV18 with TRBJ2-2; D is unresolved. The length of the CDR3 is 12 residues. Germline V CDR1 and CDR2: KGHSH, LQKENI. Between the trimmed V and J ends, which lost 3 bases and 3 bases, there was a span of 2 bases.